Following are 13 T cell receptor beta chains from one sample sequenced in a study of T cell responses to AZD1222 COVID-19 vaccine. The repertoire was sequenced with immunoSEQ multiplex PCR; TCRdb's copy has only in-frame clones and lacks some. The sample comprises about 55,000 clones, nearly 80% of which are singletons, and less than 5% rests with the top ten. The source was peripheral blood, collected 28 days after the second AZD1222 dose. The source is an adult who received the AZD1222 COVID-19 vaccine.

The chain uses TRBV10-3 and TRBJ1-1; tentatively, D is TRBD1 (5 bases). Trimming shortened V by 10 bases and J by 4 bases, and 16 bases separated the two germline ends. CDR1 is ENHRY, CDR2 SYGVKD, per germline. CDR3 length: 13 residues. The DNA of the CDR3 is TGTGCCACAATCCAGGGTGAGGGCACTGAAGCTTTCTTT. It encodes CATIQGEGTEAFF.

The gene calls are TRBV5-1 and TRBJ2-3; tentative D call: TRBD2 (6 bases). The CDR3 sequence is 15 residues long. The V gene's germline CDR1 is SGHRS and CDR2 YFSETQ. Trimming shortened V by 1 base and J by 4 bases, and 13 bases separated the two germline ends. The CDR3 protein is CASSLTGVVADTQYF. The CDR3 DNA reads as TGCGCCAGCAGCTTGACGGGAGTGGTTGCAGATACGCAGTATTTT.

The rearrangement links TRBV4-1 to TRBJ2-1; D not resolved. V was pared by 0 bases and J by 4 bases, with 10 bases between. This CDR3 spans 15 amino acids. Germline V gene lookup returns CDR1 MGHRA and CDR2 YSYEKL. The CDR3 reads CASSQDEAVYNEQFF. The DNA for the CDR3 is TGCGCCAGCAGCCAAGATGAGGCGGTATACAATGAGCAGTTCTTC.

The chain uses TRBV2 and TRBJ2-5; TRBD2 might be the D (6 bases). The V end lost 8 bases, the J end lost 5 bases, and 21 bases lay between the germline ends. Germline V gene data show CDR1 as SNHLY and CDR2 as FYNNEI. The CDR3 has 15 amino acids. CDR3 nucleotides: TGTGCCAGCGACGGACGGGCAGGGACTTTTGAGACCCAGTACTTC. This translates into CASDGRAGTFETQYF.

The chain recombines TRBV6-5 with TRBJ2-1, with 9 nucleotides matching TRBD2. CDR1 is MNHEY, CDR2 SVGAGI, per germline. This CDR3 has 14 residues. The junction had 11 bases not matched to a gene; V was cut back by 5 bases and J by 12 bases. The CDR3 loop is CASSTLAGRGGQFF. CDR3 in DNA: TGTGCCAGCAGTACACTAGCGGGCCGCGGCGGGCAGTTCTTC.

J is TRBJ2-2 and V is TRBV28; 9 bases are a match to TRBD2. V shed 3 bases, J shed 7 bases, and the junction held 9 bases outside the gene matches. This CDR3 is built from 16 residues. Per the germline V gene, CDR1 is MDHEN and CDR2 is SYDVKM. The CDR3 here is CASSLNSGGGIGELFF. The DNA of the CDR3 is TGTGCCAGCAGTTTGAATAGCGGGGGAGGGATCGGGGAGCTGTTTTTT.

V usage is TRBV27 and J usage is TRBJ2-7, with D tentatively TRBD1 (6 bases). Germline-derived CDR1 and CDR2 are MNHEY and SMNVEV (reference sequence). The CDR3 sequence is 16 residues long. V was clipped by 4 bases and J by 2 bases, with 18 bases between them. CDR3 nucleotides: TGTGCCAGCAGTTACAACCGGGACATCCCACCCTACGAGCAGTACTTC. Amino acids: CASSYNRDIPPYEQYF.

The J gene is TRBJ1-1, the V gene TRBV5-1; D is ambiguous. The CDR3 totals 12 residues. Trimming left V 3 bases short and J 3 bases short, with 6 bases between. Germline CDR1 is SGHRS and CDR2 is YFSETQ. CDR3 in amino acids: CASSSGYTEAFF. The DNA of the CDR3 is TGCGCCAGCAGCTCGGGGTACACTGAAGCTTTCTTT.

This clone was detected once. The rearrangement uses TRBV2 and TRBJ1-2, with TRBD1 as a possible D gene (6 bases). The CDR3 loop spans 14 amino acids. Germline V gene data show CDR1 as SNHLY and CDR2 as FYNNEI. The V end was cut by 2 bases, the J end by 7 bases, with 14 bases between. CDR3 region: CASSEQQGLGGYTF. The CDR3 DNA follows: TGTGCCAGCAGTGAACAGCAGGGGTTAGGTGGCTACACCTTC.

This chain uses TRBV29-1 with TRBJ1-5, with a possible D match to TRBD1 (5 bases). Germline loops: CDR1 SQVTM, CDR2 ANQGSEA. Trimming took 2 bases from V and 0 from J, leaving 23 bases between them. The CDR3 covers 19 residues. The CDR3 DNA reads TGCAGCGTTGAACTCATGGCGGGACTAAATATGCCTAGCAATCAGCCCCAGCATTTT. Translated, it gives CSVELMAGLNMPSNQPQHF. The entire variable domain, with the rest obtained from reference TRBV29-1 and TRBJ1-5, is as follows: SAVISQKPSRDICQRGTSLTIQCQVDSQVTMMFWYRQQPGQSLTLIATANQGSEATYESGFVIDKFPISRPNLTFSTLTVSNMSPEDSSIYLCSVELMAGLNMPSNQPQHFGDGTRLSIL.

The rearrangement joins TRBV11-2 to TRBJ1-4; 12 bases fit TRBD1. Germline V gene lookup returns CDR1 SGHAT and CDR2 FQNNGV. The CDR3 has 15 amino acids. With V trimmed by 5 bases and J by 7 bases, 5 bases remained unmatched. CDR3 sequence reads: CASSPGTGGVEKLFF. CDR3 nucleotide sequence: TGTGCCAGCAGCCCTGGGACAGGGGGCGTTGAAAAACTGTTTTTT.

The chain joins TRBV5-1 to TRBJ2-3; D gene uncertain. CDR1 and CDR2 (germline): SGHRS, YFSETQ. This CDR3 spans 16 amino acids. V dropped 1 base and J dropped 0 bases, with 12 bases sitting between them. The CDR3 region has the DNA TGCGCCAGCAGCTTGCCCGTAGACCCTAGCACAGATACGCAGTATTTT. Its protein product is CASSLPVDPSTDTQYF.

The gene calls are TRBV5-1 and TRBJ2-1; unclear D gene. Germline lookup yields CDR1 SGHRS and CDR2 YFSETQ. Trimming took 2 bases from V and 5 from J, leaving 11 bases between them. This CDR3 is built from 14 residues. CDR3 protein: CASSLGPSNNEQFF. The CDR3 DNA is TGCGCCAGCAGCTTAGGACCGAGCAACAATGAGCAGTTCTTC.